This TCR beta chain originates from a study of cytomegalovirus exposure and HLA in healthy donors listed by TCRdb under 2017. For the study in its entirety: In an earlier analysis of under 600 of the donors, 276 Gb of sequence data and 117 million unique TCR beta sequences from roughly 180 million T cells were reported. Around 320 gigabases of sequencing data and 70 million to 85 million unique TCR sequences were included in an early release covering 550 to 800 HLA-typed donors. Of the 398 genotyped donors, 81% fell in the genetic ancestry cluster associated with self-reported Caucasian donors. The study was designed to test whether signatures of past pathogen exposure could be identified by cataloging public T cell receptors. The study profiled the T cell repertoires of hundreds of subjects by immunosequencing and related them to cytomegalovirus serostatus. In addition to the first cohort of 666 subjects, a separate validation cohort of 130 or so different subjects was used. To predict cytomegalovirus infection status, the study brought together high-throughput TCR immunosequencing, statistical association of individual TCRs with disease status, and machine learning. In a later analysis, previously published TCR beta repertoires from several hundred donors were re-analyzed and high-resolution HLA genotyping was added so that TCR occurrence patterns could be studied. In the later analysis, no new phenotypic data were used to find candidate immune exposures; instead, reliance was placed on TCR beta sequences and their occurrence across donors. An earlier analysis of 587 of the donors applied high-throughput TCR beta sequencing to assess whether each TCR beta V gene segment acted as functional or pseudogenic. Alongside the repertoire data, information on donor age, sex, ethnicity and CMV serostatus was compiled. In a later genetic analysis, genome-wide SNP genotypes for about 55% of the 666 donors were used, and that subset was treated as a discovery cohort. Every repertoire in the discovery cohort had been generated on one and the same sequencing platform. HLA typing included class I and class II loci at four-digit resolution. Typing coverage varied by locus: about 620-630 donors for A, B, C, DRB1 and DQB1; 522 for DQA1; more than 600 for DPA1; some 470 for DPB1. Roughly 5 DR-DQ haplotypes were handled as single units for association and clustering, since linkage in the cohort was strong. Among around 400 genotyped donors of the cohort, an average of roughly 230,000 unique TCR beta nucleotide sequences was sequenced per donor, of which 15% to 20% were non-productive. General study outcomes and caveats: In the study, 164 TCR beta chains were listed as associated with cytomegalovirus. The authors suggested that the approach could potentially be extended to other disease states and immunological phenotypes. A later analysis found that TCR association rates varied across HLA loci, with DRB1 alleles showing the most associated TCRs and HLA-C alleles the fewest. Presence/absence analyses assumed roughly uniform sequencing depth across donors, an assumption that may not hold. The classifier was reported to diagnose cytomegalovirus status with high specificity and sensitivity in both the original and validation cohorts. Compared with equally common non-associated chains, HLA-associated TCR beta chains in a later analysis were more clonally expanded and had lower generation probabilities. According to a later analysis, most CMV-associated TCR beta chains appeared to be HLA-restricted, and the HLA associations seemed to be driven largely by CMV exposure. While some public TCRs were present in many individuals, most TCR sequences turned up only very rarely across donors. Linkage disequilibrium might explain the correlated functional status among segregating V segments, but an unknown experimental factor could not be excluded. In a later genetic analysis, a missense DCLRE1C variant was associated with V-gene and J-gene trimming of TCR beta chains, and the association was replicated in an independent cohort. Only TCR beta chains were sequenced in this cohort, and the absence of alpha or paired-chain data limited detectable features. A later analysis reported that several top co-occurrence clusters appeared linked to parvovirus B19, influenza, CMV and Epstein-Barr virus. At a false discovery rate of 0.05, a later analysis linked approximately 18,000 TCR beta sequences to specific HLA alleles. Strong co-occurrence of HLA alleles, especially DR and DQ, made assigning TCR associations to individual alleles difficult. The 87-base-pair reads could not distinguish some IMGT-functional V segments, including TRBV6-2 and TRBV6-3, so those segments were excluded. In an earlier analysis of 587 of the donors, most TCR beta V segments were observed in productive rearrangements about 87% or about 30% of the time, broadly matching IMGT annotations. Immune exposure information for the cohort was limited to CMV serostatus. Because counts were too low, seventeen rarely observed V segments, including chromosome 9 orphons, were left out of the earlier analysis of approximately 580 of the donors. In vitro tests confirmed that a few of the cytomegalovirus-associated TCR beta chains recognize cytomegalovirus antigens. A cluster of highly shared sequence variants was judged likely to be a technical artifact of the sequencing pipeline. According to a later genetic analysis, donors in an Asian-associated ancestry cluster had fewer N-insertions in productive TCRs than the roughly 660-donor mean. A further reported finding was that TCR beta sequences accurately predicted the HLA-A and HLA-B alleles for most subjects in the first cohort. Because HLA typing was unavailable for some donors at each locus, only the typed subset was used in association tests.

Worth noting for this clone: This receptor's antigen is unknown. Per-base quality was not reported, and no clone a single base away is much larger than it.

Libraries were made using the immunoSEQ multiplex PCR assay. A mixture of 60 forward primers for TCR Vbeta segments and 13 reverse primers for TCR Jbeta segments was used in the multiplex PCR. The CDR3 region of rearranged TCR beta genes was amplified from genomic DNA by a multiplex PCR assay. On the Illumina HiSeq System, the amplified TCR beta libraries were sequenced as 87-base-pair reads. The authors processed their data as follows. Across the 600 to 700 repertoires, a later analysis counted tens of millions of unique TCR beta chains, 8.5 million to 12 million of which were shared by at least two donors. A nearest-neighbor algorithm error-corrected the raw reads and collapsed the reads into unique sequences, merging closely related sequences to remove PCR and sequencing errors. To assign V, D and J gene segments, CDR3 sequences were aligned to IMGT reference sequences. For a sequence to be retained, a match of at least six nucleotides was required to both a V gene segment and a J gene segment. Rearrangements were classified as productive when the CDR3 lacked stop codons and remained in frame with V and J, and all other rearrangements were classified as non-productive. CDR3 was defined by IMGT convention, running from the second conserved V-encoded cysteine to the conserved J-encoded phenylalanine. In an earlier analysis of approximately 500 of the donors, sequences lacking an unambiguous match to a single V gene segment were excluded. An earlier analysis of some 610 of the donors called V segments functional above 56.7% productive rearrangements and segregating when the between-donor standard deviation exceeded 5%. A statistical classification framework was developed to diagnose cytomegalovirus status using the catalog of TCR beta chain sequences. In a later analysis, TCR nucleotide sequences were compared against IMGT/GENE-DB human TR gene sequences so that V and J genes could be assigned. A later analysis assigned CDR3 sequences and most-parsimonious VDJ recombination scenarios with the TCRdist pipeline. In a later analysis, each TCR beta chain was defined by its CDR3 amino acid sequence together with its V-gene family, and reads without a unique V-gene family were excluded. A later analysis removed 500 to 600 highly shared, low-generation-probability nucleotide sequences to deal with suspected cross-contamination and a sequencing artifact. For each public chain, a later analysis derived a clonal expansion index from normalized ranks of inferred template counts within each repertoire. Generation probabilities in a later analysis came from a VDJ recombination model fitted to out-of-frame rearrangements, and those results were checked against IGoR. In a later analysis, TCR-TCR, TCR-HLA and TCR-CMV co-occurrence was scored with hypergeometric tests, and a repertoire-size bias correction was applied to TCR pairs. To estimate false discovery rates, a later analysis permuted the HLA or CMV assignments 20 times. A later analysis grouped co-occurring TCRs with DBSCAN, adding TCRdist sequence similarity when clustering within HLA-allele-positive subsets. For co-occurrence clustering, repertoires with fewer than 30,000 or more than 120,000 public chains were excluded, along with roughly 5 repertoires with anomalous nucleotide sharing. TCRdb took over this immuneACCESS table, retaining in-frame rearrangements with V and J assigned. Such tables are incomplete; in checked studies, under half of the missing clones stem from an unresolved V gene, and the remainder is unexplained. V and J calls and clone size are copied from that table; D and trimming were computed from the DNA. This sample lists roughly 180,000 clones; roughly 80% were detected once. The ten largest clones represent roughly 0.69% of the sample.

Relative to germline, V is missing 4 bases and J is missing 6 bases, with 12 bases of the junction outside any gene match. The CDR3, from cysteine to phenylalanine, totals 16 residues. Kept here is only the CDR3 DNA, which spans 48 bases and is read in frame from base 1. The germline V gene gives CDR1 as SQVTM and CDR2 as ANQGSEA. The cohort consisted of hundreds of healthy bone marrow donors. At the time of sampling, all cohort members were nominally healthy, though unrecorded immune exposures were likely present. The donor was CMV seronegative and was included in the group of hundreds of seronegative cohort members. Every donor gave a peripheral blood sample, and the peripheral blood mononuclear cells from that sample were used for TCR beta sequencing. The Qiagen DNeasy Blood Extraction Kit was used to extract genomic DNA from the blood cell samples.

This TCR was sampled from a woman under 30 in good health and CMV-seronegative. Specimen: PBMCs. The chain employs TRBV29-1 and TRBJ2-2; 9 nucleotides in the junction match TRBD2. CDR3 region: CSVGGISGRVPGELFF. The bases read TGCAGCGTTGGTGGTATTAGCGGGAGAGTCCCCGGGGAGCTGTTTTTT.